The 27 T cell receptor beta chains in this list originate from one sample, sequenced in a study of beta chain features in type 1 diabetes. What was sequenced were expressed TCRB transcripts, since all of the isolated RNA had been reverse transcribed. This table comes from immunoSEQ multiplex PCR, and its TCRdb copy is limited to in-frame clones, with some not included. This repertoire shows 620,000 or so clones, around 15% found once; its top ten account for around 0.095%. The specimen sequenced was naive CD4+ T cells from blood. The receptors were sampled from a man younger than 35 in good health.

This clone was found a few times. The V gene is TRBV9, the J gene TRBJ2-2, with TRBD2 matching 10 bases. The CDR3 length is 17 residues. V trimming: 3 bases; J trimming: 4 bases; junction bases outside the gene matches: 9. The V gene's germline CDR1 is SGDLS and CDR2 YYNGEE. This CDR3 is CASSAPGLAFGTGELFF. The CDR3 DNA sequence: TGTGCCAGCAGCGCTCCGGGACTAGCGTTTGGCACCGGGGAGCTGTTTTTT.

This clone has a handful of counts. The CDR3 nucleotides read TGCAGCGGCGGGGGGGGAACCTACGAGCAGTACTTC. This translates into CSGGGGTYEQYF. This rearrangement joins TRBV29-1 to TRBJ2-7, with TRBD2 matching over 9 bases. Germline V gives CDR1 SQVTM, CDR2 ANQGSEA. Trimming took 7 bases from V and 2 from J; bases not matched to a gene: 3. The CDR3 length is 12 residues.

The V and J genes are TRBV27 and TRBJ1-5; 7 bases are a match to TRBD1. The V gene's germline CDR1 is MNHEY and CDR2 SMNVEV (reference sequence). The J segment lost 6 bases and the V segment lost 9 bases, leaving 11 bases of the junction unmatched. The CDR3 is 14 amino acids. The CDR3 nucleotides are TGTGCCAGTCGTCGAGACAGGGAGACTCAGCCCCAGCATTTT. This encodes CASRRDRETQPQHF.

This chain uses TRBV19 with TRBJ2-5, with 9 bases that match TRBD2. This CDR3 has 14 amino acids. After removal of 6 bases from V and 4 bases from J, the junction contained 6 bases not matched to a gene. From germline, CDR1 is LNHDA and CDR2 SQIVND (reference sequence). The CDR3: CASRQAGGGETQYF. The CDR3 nucleotides read TGTGCCAGTAGGCAAGCGGGAGGAGGAGAGACCCAGTACTTC.

The chain recombines TRBV11-3 with TRBJ2-5; unclear D gene. V lost 5 bases and J 2 bases, leaving 12 bases between the germline ends. The CDR3 totals 14 residues. Per the germline V gene, CDR1 is SGHNT and CDR2 is YENEEA. The CDR3 coding sequence is TGTGCCAGCAGCCAACGGACGGAGCAAGAGACCCAGTACTTC. Protein product: CASSQRTEQETQYF.

The chain links TRBV18 to TRBJ1-1, with D unresolved. Per the germline V gene, CDR1 is KGHSH and CDR2 is LQKENI. V was shortened by 4 bases and J by 1 base, with 10 bases between the two germline ends. The length of the CDR3 is 14 residues. Here the CDR3 reads CASSLGVRNTEAFF. The CDR3 nucleotides read TGTGCCAGCTCACTCGGGGTGAGGAACACTGAAGCTTTCTTT.

This clone appeared a few times. The V and J genes are TRBV16 and TRBJ1-2; 8 nucleotides agree with TRBD1. The CDR3 has 16 residues. Germline values: CDR1 KGHSY, CDR2 FQNENV. With V trimmed by 0 bases and J by 4 bases, 7 bases remained unmatched. The CDR3 here is CASSQSPVGQGYGYTF. The DNA for the CDR3 is TGTGCCAGCAGCCAATCCCCGGTTGGACAGGGCTATGGCTACACCTTC.

The V and J genes are TRBV29-1 and TRBJ2-3, with 10 bases fitting TRBD2. The ends lost 0 bases at V and 2 bases at J; junction bases unmatched: 14. This CDR3 spans 19 amino acids. Per the germline V gene, CDR1 is SQVTM and CDR2 is ANQGSEA. This CDR3 reads CSVEDWASGRSKHTDTQYF. Here the CDR3 DNA reads TGCAGCGTTGAAGATTGGGCTAGCGGGAGAAGCAAACACACAGATACGCAGTATTTT.

This chain uses TRBV9 with TRBJ2-5, with 12 bases lining up with TRBD1. This CDR3 comprises 17 residues. V shed 0 bases, J shed 5 bases, and the junction held 8 bases outside the gene matches. Germline assignment: CDR1 SGDLS and CDR2 YYNGEE. The CDR3, as DNA: TGTGCCAGCAGCGTAGGCTGGGACAGGGGGCCTCGGGAGACCCAGTACTTC. This codes for CASSVGWDRGPRETQYF.

The V gene is TRBV7-9, the J gene TRBJ1-4; TRBD1 matches 7 bases. Trimming took 3 bases from V and 5 from J; bases not matched to a gene: 3. The germline CDR1 and CDR2 sequences are SEHNR and FQNEAQ (reference sequence). This CDR3 is built from 14 residues. The CDR3 nucleotides are TGTGCCAGCAGCTTGGGACAGAAAAATGAAAAACTGTTTTTT. Residues: CASSLGQKNEKLFF.

The gene calls are TRBV4-3 and TRBJ2-7; 8 bases agree with TRBD2. J lost 3 bases, V lost 1 base, and 8 bases had no gene match. Germline V lookup: CDR1 LGHNA, CDR2 YSLEER. The CDR3 is made up of 16 amino acids. The CDR3 sequence is CASSQARGLEVYEQYF. Written as DNA, the CDR3 is TGCGCCAGCAGCCAAGCCCGGGGACTAGAGGTCTACGAGCAGTACTTC.

The chain recombines TRBV10-3 with TRBJ2-7; 12 nucleotides match TRBD1. After removal of 9 bases from V and 6 bases from J, the junction contained 6 bases not matched to a gene. CDR1 is ENHRY, CDR2 SYGVKD, per germline. This CDR3 contains 13 residues. The CDR3 DNA reads as TGTGCCATTACCGGGACAGGGGGCGGCGAGCAGTACTTC. It is translated as CAITGTGGGEQYF.

V and J are TRBV18 and TRBJ1-3; 8 bases are a match to TRBD1. V was pared by 3 bases and J by 2 bases, with 15 bases of the junction left unmatched. This CDR3 comprises 19 residues. CDR1 KGHSH and CDR2 LQKENI come from the germline V gene. CDR3 sequence reads: CASSPRQATDRGTGNTIYF. The CDR3 DNA reads as TGTGCCAGCTCACCGCGACAAGCGACCGACAGGGGTACTGGAAACACCATATATTTT.

Ten or more counts support this clone. The CDR3 bases are TGTGCCAGCAGCCAACAGGCCGTCTATGGCTACACCTTC. Its protein product is CASSQQAVYGYTF. This chain connects TRBV14 to TRBJ1-2; D call uncertain. There are 13 residues in the CDR3. V dropped 2 bases and J dropped 4 bases, with 8 bases sitting between them. The germline gives CDR1 SGHDN, CDR2 FVKESK.

In this sample, this clone turned up a few times. The chain carries TRBV4-2 and TRBJ2-7; D uncertain. CDR1 is LGHNA, CDR2 YNFKEQ, per germline. Trimming pared 1 base from V and 0 bases from J, leaving 13 bases between. The length of the CDR3 is 16 residues. The CDR3 protein is CASSQGLAPSSYEQYF. Written as DNA, the CDR3 is TGTGCCAGCAGCCAAGGGTTGGCACCAAGCTCCTACGAGCAGTACTTC.

The gene calls are TRBV16 and TRBJ1-6; D is possibly TRBD1 (5 bases). Germline lookup yields CDR1 KGHSY and CDR2 FQNENV. This CDR3 region has 14 residues. Trimming left V 2 bases short and J 7 bases short, with 9 bases between. The DNA for the CDR3 is TGTGCCAGCAGCCAACAGGGACGGAATTCACCCCTCCACTTT. Protein: CASSQQGRNSPLHF. The variable domain in full, with the rest retrieved from reference TRBV16 and TRBJ1-6, is GEEVAQTPKHLVRGEGQKAKLYCAPIKGHSYVFWYQQVLKNEFKFLISFQNENVFDETGMPKERFSAKCLPNSPCSLEIQATKLEDSAVYFCASSQQGRNSPLHFGNGTRLTVT.

The V gene is TRBV7-2, the J gene TRBJ1-1; D might be TRBD1 (5 bases). V was shortened by 1 base and J by 1 base, with 7 bases between the two germline ends. The germline gives CDR1 SGHTA, CDR2 FQGNSA. There are 14 residues in the CDR3. CDR3 nucleotides: TGTGCCAGCAGCTTAGTGGGGCAGAACACTGAAGCTTTCTTT. Residues: CASSLVGQNTEAFF.

J is TRBJ2-2 and V is TRBV7-2; D is unresolved. The CDR3 has 13 amino acids. The germline V and J ends were trimmed by 0 bases and 6 bases, with 5 bases remaining between them. The germline V gene has CDR1 SGHTA and CDR2 FQGNSA. The CDR3 DNA is TGTGCCAGCAGCTTAGCATCCTCCGGGGAGCTGTTTTTT. This gives the protein CASSLASSGELFF.

This clone was recorded a few times. J is TRBJ2-3 and V is TRBV11-2, with 7 nucleotides matching TRBD1. Germline V lookup: CDR1 SGHAT, CDR2 FQNNGV. With 5 bases clipped from V and 0 bases from J, the junction kept 14 bases outside the gene matches. The CDR3 runs to 18 residues. The CDR3 is CASSTLNRGLLSTDTQYF. CDR3 nucleotide sequence: TGTGCCAGCAGCACCCTAAACAGGGGTCTGCTGAGCACAGATACGCAGTATTTT. Based on the CDR3 plus reference TRBV11-2 and TRBJ2-3, the full variable domain is EAGVAQSPRYKIIEKRQSVAFWCNPISGHATLYWYQQILGQGPKLLIQFQNNGVVDDSQLPKDRFSAERLKGVDSTLKIQPAKLEDSAVYLCASSTLNRGLLSTDTQYFGPGTRLTVL.

V usage is TRBV5-1 and J usage is TRBJ1-5, with a possible D match to TRBD1 (5 bases). Germline lookup yields CDR1 SGHRS and CDR2 YFSETQ. CDR3 length: 17 residues. V dropped 0 bases and J dropped 4 bases, with 17 bases sitting between them. The CDR3 reads CASSLGLMGQGNQPQHF. In DNA form, the CDR3 reads TGCGCCAGCAGCTTGGGACTGATGGGGCAAGGAAATCAGCCCCAGCATTTT.

The chain couples TRBV29-1 to TRBJ2-2; 7 bases align to TRBD1. Unmatched junction bases numbered 10, after V lost 7 bases and J lost 8 bases. The CDR3 sequence is 13 residues long. Germline CDR1 is SQVTM and CDR2 is ANQGSEA. The CDR3 sequence: CSADRARVGELFF. The CDR3 region has the DNA TGCAGCGCTGACAGGGCTAGGGTAGGGGAGCTGTTTTTT.

This clone appeared a few times. The chain employs TRBV27 and TRBJ2-7, with unresolved D. The V end lost 2 bases, the J end lost 1 base, and 9 bases lay between the germline ends. CDR3 size: 14 residues. The germline gives CDR1 MNHEY, CDR2 SMNVEV (reference sequence). In nucleotides, the CDR3 is TGTGCCAGCAGTTTAGGACGGGTATCCTACGAGCAGTACTTC. This gives the protein CASSLGRVSYEQYF.

J is TRBJ2-7 and V is TRBV9, with 13 bases matching TRBD2. Germline CDR1 SGDLS, CDR2 YYNGEE. After removal of 2 bases from V and 3 bases from J, the junction contained 8 bases not matched to a gene. CDR3 length: 17 amino acids. The chain's CDR3 is CASSVGLAGVVGYEQYF. For the CDR3, the DNA is TGTGCCAGCAGCGTCGGACTAGCGGGGGTAGTGGGCTACGAGCAGTACTTC.

The rearrangement uses TRBV11-3 and TRBJ1-1; D is unclear. V lost 0 bases and J 3 bases, leaving 5 bases between the germline ends. This CDR3 spans 13 amino acids. Looked up from germline, CDR1 is SGHNT and CDR2 is YENEEA. The CDR3 loop reads CASSLETHTEAFF. CDR3 DNA sequence: TGTGCCAGCAGCTTAGAGACCCACACTGAAGCTTTCTTT. The full variable domain, completed using reference TRBV11-3 and TRBJ1-1, is EAGVVQSPRYKIIEKKQPVAFWCNPISGHNTLYWYLQNLGQGPELLIRYENEEAVDDSQLPKDRFSAERLKGVDSTLKIQPAELGDSAVYLCASSLETHTEAFFGQGTRLTVV.

The chain joins TRBV9 to TRBJ2-3; 9 bases fit TRBD1. CDR1 is SGDLS, CDR2 YYNGEE, per germline. CDR3 length equals 16 residues. J gave up 5 bases and V 0 bases, and 7 bases lay outside the gene matches. CDR3 sequence (DNA): TGTGCCAGCAGCGTAGTTCCGGGACAGGGTGTAGATACGCAGTATTTT. Protein: CASSVVPGQGVDTQYF. Full variable domain (rest looked up from reference TRBV9 and TRBJ2-3): DSGVTQTPKHLITATGQRVTLRCSPRSGDLSVYWYQQSLDQGLQFLIQYYNGEERAKGNILERFSAQQFPDLHSELNLSSLELGDSALYFCASSVVPGQGVDTQYFGPGTRLTVL.

On this clone itself: Other DNA sequences of this sample code for an identical CDR3. The chain uses TRBV7-2 and TRBJ2-5; no definite D call. Germline CDR1 and CDR2: SGHTA and FQGNSA. Deletions cut 3 bases from V and 1 base from J, with 6 bases between. The CDR3 spans 13 residues. CDR3 sequence reads: CASSLRIQETQYF. CDR3 coding DNA: TGTGCCAGCAGCTTGCGGATCCAAGAGACCCAGTACTTC.

The CDR3: CASSFSLKHNEQFF. Written as DNA, the CDR3 is TGTGCCAGCAGCTTTTCCTTAAAGCACAATGAGCAGTTCTTC. The chain carries TRBV13 and TRBJ2-1; D ambiguous. Trimming shortened V by 3 bases and J by 5 bases, and 11 bases separated the two germline ends. The germline gives CDR1 PRHDT, CDR2 FYEKMQ (reference sequence). The CDR3 contains 14 residues.